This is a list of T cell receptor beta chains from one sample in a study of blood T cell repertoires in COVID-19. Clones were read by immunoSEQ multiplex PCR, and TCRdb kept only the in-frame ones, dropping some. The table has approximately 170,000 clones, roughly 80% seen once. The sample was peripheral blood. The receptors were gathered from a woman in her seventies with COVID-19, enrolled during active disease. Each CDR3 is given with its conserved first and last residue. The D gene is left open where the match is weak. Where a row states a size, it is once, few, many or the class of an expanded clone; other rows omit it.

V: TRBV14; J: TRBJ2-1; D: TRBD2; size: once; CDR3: CASSRLAGGLNEQFF; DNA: TGTGCCAGCAGCCGACTAGCGGGGGGGTTGAATGAGCAGTTCTTC
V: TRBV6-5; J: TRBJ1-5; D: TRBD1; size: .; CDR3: CASSWGQGGQPQHF; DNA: TGTGCCAGCAGTTGGGGACAGGGGGGGCAGCCCCAGCATTTT
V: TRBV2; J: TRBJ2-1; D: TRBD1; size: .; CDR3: CAGRAGQGALGEQFF; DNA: TGTGCCGGCCGCGCCGGACAGGGGGCTTTGGGTGAGCAGTTCTTC
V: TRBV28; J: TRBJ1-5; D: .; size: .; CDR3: CASSLSGGPQHF; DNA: TGTGCCAGCAGTTTATCAGGAGGGCCCCAGCATTTT
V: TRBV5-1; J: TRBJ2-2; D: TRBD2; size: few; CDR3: CASSLGLAGAGAGELFF; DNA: TGCGCCAGCAGCTTGGGACTAGCGGGGGCCGGCGCCGGGGAGCTGTTTTTT
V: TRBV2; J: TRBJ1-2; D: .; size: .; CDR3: CASSEARASVGGRGYTF; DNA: TGTGCCAGCAGTGAAGCGAGGGCTTCCGTCGGGGGTCGGGGCTACACCTTC
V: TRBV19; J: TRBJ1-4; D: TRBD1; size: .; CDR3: CASSLGQTATNEKLFF; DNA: TGTGCCAGTAGTCTGGGACAGACCGCAACTAATGAAAAACTGTTTTTT
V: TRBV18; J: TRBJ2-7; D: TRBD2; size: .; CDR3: CASSPPSGRVREQYF; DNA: TGTGCCAGCTCACCACCTAGCGGGAGGGTGCGGGAGCAGTACTTC
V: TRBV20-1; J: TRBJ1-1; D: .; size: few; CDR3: CSASNRANMAEAFF; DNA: TGCAGTGCTAGTAACAGGGCCAATATGGCTGAAGCTTTCTTT
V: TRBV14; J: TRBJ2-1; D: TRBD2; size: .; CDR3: CASSHSILAGGPADEQFF; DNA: TGTGCCAGCAGCCATTCGATTCTAGCGGGAGGGCCGGCGGATGAGCAGTTCTTC
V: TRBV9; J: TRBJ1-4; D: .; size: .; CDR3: CASRETGNEKLFF; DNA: TGTGCCAGCAGGGAGACGGGGAATGAAAAACTGTTTTTT
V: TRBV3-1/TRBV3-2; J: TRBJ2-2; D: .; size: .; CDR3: CASSQVAAGELFF; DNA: TGTGCCAGCAGCCAAGTAGCGGCCGGGGAGCTGTTTTTT
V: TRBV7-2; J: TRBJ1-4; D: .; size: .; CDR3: CASSLAGGTNEKLFF; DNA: TGTGCCAGCAGCTTAGCAGGGGGAACTAATGAAAAACTGTTTTTT
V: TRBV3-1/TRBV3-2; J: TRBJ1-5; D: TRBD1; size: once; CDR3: CASSQGGQPNQPQHF; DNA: TGTGCCAGCAGCCAAGGGGGACAGCCTAATCAGCCCCAGCATTTT
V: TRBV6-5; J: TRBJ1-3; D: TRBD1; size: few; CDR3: CASSLDRANTIYF; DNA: TGTGCCAGCAGTCTCGACAGGGCTAACACCATATATTTT
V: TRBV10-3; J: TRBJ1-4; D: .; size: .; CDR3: CAISDSHRGDEKLFF; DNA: TGTGCCATCAGTGACTCTCATAGAGGCGATGAAAAACTGTTTTTT
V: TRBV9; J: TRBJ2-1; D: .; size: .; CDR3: CASSVAGFYYNEQFF; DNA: TGTGCCAGCAGCGTAGCAGGGTTTTATTACAATGAGCAGTTCTTC
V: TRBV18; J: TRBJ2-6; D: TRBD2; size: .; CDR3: CASSPMAGDSSGANVLTF; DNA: TGTGCCAGCTCACCGATGGCGGGGGATAGCTCTGGGGCCAACGTCCTGACTTTC
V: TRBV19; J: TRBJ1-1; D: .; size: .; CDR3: CASSIGTLEAFF; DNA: TGTGCCAGTAGTATCGGTACCTTAGAAGCTTTCTTT
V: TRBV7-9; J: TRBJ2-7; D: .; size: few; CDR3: CASSPSQSYEQYF; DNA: TGTGCCAGCAGCCCCTCACAGTCCTACGAGCAGTACTTC
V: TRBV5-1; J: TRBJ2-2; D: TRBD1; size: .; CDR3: CASSLGLPNRGTGELFF; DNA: TGCGCCAGCAGCTTGGGGCTCCCCAACAGGGGCACCGGGGAGCTGTTTTTT
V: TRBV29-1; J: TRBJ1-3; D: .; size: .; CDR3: CSVEDPEVQYGNTIYF; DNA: TGCAGCGTTGAAGATCCGGAGGTTCAGTATGGAAACACCATATATTTT
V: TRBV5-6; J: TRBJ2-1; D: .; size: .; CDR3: CASSLVSGENNEQFF; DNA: TGTGCCAGCAGCTTGGTTTCGGGGGAAAACAATGAGCAGTTCTTC
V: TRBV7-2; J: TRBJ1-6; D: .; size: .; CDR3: CASSPLWTASSPLHF; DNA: TGTGCCAGCAGCCCTTTATGGACTGCCAGCTCACCCCTCCACTTT
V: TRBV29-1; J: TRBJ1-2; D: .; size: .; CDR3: CSVVAASIGGYTF; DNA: TGCAGCGTTGTGGCAGCGTCGATAGGAGGCTACACCTTC
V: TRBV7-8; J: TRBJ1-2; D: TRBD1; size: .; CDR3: CASSPAGTGMYGYTF; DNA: TGTGCCAGCAGCCCCGCCGGGACAGGGATGTATGGCTACACCTTC
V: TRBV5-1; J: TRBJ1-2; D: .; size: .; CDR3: CASSFYGGNYGYTF; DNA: TGCGCCAGCAGCTTTTACGGCGGAAACTATGGCTACACCTTC
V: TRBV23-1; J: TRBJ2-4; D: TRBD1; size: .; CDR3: CASSQLIRDRERRGNIQYF; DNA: TGCGCCAGCAGTCAACTGATCCGGGACAGGGAGCGAAGGGGAAACATTCAGTACTTC
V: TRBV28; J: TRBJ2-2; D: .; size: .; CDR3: CASSHRDFLNTGELFF; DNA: TGTGCCAGCAGTCACCGGGACTTCCTGAACACCGGGGAGCTGTTTTTT
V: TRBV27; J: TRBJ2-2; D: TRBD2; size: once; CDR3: CASRTSGVNTGELFF; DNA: TGTGCCAGCAGGACTAGCGGGGTTAACACCGGGGAGCTGTTTTTT
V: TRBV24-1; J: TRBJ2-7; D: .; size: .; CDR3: CATSDPGRNEQYF; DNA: TGTGCCACCAGTGACCCCGGGAGAAACGAGCAGTACTTC
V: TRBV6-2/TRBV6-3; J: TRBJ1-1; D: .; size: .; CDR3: CASSYNSRLAAGSLTEAFF; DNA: TGTGCCAGCAGTTACAATTCGAGGCTGGCCGCCGGATCCCTCACTGAAGCTTTCTTT
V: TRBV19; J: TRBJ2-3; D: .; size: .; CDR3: CASSANLLDTQYF; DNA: TGTGCCAGTAGTGCTAACCTGCTGGATACGCAGTATTTT
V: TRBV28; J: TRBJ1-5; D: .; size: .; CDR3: CASEGHLNQPQHF; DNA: TGTGCCAGCGAGGGACATCTCAATCAGCCCCAGCATTTT
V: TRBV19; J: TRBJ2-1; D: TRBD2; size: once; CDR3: CASSIAGTSGVSEQFF; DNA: TGTGCCAGTAGTATAGCCGGGACTAGCGGGGTTAGTGAGCAGTTCTTC
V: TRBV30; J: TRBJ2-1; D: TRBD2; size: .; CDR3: CAWSILAGGYEQFF; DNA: TGTGCCTGGAGTATCCTAGCGGGGGGTTATGAGCAGTTCTTC
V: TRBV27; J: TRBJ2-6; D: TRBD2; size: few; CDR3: CASSSIPLAGVTGANVLTF; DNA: TGTGCCAGCAGTTCCATCCCACTAGCGGGGGTAACTGGGGCCAACGTCCTGACTTTC